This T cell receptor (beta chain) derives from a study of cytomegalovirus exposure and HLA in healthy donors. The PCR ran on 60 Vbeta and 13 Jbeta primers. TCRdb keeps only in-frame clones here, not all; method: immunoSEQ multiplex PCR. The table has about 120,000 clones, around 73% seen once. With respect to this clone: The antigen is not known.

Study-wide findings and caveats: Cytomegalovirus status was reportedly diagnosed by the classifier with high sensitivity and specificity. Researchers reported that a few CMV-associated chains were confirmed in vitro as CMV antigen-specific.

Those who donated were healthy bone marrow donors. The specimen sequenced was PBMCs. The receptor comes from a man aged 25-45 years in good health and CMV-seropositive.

CDR3 coding DNA: TGTGCCAGCAGAGACGTGCGGATCAGCACAGATACGCAGTATTTT. This codes for CASRDVRISTDTQYF. The rearrangement joins TRBV7-8 to TRBJ2-3; D is undetermined. Trimming took off 6 bases at V and 0 bases at J, with 13 bases between the two ends. CDR3 length equals 15 residues. CDR1 is SGHVS and CDR2 is FQNEAQ in the germline V gene.